This T cell receptor beta chain appears in the sequencing data of a study of human T cells and chemical hapten exposure. This sample's time point: patch test 3, about 24 weeks after DPC sensitization. Treatment here: therapeutic diphenylcyclopropenone sensitization with weekly scalp DPC. The CDR3 loop spans 16 amino acids. Germline V gene lookup returns CDR1 KGHSH and CDR2 LQKENI. V was clipped by 1 base and J by 6 bases, with 15 bases between them. TCRdb itself ran the RACE reads through MiXCR, one entry per CDR3 protein. This sample has about 110,000 distinct CDR3 sequences, with around 35% found just once.

This chain connects TRBV18 to TRBJ2-2; D is undetermined. This TCR was sampled from a man aged 40-50 years with alopecia areata. Some clones in this sample may be carry-over from other donors' samples. Material: whole blood, obtained in connection with sensitization to the hapten diphenylcyclopropenone (DPC). This CDR3 reads CASSPLQSEVAGELFF. The CDR3 DNA reads TGTGCCAGCTCACCACTTCAAAGCGAGGTGGCCGGGGAGCTGTTTTTT.